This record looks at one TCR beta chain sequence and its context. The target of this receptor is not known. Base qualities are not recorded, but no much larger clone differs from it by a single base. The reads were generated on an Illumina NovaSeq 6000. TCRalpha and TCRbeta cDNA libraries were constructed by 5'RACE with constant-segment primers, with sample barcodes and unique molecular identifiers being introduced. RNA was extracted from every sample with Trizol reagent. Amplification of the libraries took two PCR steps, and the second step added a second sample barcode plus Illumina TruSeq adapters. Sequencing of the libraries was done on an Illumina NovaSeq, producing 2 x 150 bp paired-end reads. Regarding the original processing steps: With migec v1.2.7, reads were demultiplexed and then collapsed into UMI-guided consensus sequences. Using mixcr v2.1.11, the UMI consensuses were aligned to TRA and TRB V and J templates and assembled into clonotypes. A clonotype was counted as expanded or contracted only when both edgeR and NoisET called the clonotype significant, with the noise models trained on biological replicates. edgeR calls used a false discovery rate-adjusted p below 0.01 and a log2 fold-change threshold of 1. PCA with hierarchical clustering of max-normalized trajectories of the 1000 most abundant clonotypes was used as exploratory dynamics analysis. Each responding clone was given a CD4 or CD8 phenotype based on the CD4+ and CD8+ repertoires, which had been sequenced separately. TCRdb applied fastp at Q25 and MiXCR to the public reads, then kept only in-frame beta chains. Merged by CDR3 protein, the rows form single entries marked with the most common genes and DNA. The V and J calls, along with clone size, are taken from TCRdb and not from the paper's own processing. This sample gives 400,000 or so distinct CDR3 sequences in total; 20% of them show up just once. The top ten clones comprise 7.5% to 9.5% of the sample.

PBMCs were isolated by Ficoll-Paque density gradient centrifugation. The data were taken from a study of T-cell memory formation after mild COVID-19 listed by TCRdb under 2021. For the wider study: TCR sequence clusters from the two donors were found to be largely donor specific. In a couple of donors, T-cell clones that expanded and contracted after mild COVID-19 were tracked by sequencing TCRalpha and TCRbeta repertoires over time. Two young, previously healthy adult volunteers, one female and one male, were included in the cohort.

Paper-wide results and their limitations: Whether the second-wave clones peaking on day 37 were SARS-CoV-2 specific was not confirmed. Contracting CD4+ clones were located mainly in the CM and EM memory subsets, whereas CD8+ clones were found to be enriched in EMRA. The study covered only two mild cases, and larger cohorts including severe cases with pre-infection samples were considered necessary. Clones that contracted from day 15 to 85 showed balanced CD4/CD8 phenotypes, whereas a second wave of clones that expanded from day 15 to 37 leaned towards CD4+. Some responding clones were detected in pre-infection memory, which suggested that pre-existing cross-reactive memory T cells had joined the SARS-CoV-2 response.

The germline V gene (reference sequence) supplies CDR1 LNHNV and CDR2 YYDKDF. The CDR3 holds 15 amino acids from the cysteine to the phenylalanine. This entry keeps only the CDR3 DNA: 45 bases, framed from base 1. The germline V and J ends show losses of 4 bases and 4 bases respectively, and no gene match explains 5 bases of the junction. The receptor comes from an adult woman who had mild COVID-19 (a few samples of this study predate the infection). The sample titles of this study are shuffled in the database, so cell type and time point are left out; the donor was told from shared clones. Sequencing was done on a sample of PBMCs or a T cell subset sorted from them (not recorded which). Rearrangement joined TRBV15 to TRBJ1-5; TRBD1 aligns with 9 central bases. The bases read TGTGCCACCAGCATTCTACAGGGGGCTAATCAGCCCCAGCATTTT. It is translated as CATSILQGANQPQHF.